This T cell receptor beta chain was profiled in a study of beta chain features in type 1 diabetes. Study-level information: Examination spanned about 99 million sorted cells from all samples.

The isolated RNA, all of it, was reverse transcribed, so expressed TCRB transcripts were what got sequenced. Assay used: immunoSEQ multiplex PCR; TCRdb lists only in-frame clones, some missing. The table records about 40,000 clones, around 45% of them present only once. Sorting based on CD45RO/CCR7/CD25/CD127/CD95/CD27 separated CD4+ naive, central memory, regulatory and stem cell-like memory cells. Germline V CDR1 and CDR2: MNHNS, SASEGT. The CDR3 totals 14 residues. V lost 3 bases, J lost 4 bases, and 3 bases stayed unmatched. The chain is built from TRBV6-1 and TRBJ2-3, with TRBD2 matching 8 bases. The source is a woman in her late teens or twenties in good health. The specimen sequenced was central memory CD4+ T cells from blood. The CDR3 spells CASSEREASDTQYF. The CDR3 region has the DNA TGTGCCAGCAGTGAGCGGGAGGCCTCAGATACGCAGTATTTT.